The 4 T cell receptor beta chains listed next were all sequenced from one sample in a study of T-cell memory formation after mild COVID-19. MiXCR, run by TCRdb on the 5' RACE reads, gives a single entry per CDR3 protein. The sample holds roughly 560,000 distinct CDR3 sequences; just over 20% are singletons and the top ten take around 13%. The specimen sequenced was PBMCs or a T cell subset sorted from them (not recorded which). The receptors originated from an adult woman who had mild COVID-19 (a few samples of this study predate the infection). Cell type and time point are not known.

At least ten counts were recorded for this clonotype. CDR3 coding DNA: TGTGCCACCAGTCCTCGGACTAGCGGGAGAGAGGCAGATACGCAGTATTTT. Amino acid sequence: CATSPRTSGREADTQYF. J is TRBJ2-3 and V is TRBV24-1; 13 bases fit TRBD2. CDR3 size: 17 residues. Per the germline V gene, CDR1 is KGHDR and CDR2 is SFDVKD. Germline trimming cut 6 bases from V and 4 bases from J; bases unmatched to any gene: 9.

This rearrangement joins TRBV24-1 to TRBJ2-5; weak D call: TRBD1 (6 bases). Between the trimmed V and J ends, which lost 5 bases and 3 bases, there was a span of 6 bases. The CDR3 runs 12 residues. In germline, CDR1 is KGHDR, CDR2 SFDVKD. CDR3 coding DNA: TGTGCCACCAGTGGGACAGAAGAGACCCAGTACTTC. Protein sequence: CATSGTEETQYF.

This clonotype was seen a handful of times. The chain employs TRBV25-1 and TRBJ2-5; D tentatively fits TRBD1 or TRBD2 (5 bases each). Germline V gene data show CDR1 as MGHDK and CDR2 as SYGVNS. The V and J ends lost 6 bases and 3 bases respectively, with 11 bases between them. The CDR3 has 13 amino acids. As DNA, the CDR3 is TGTGCCAGCAGGGGGGAGAACGAAGAGACCCAGTACTTC. Amino acid sequence: CASRGENEETQYF.

The rearrangement uses TRBV3-1 and TRBJ2-2, with D perhaps matching TRBD2 (6 bases). The CDR3 runs 14 residues. Germline CDR1 LGHDT, CDR2 YNNKEL (reference sequence). Trimming shortened V by 5 bases and J by 3 bases, and 10 bases separated the two germline ends. CDR3 nucleotides: TGTGCCAGCAGCAGGGCGGGGTACACCGGGGAGCTGTTTTTT. Residues: CASSRAGYTGELFF.